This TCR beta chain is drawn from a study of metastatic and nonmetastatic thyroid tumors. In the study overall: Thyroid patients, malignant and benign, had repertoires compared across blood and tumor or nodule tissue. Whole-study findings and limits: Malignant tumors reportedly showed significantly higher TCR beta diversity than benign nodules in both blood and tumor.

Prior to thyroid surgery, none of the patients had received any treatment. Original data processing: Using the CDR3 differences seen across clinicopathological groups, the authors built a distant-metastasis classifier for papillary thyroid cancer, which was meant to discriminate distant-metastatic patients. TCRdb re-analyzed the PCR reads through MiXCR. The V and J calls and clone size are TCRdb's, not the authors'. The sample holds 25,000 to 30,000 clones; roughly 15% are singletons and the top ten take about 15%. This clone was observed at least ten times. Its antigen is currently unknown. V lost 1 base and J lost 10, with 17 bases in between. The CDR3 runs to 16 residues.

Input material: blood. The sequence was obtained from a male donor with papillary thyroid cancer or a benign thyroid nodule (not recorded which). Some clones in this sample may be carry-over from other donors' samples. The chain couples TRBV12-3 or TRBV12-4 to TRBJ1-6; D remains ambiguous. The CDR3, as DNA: TGTGCCAGCAGTTTAGATATCCTCCTCAGCGGGTCACCCCTCCACTTT. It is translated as CASSLDILLSGSPLHF.